The 10 T cell receptor beta chains below were found in one sample sequenced in a study of beta chain features in type 1 diabetes. cDNA synthesis used the whole RNA isolate, giving expressed TCRB sequences. The data were produced by immunoSEQ multiplex PCR, yet TCRdb's version contains in-frame clones alone and is incomplete. Here the sample spans about 110,000 clones, 30% to 40% being singletons. Sequences were obtained from stem cell memory CD4+ T cells from blood. The receptor source for this set is a woman aged 18 to 35 in good health.

The V and J genes are TRBV18 and TRBJ2-7, with 9 bases fitting TRBD2. The junction had 10 bases not matched to a gene; V was cut back by 2 bases and J by 2 bases. The CDR3 has 17 amino acids. CDR1 KGHSH and CDR2 LQKENI come from the germline V gene. The CDR3 nucleotides read TGTGCCAGCTCACCAAGGTTGAGTAGCGGGAGAACCTACGAGCAGTACTTC. Its translation: CASSPRLSSGRTYEQYF.

In its sample, this clone was seen a few times. V is TRBV5-1 and J is TRBJ2-1; D is possibly TRBD2 (6 bases). This CDR3 spans 15 amino acids. Germline CDR1 reads SGHRS; CDR2 reads YFSETQ. The V end was cut by 5 bases, the J end by 2 bases, with 14 bases between. CDR3 sequence reads: CASSSGSSPYNEQFF. The DNA for the CDR3 is TGCGCCAGCAGTTCCGGGAGTAGCCCCTACAATGAGCAGTTCTTC.

This chain links TRBV14 with TRBJ2-1, with a tentative D call TRBD1 (6 bases). In germline, CDR1 is SGHDN, CDR2 FVKESK. The V and J ends lost 2 bases and 9 bases respectively, with 14 bases between them. The CDR3 is 14 amino acids. This chain's CDR3 is CASSQNREGGEQFF. In DNA, the CDR3 is TGTGCCAGCAGCCAAAACAGGGAAGGAGGTGAGCAGTTCTTC.

The gene calls are TRBV6-6 and TRBJ2-1; 8 positions agree with TRBD1. The V and J ends lost 2 bases and 5 bases, in that order; junction bases with no gene match: 8. The germline gives CDR1 MNHNY, CDR2 SVGAGI (reference sequence). The CDR3 length is 16 residues. CDR3 amino acids: CASSYARQGLNNEQFF. The DNA of the CDR3 is TGTGCCAGCAGTTACGCGCGACAGGGGTTAAACAATGAGCAGTTCTTC.

V usage is TRBV12-5 and J usage is TRBJ1-1; TRBD1 is a possible D gene (5 bases). CDR3 length: 14 residues. Looked up from germline, CDR1 is LGHNT and CDR2 is FRNRAP. Trimming pared 2 bases from V and 1 base from J, leaving 8 bases between. In DNA, the CDR3 is TGTGCTAGTGGTTTGTGGGGCAGGAACACTGAAGCTTTCTTT. It specifies CASGLWGRNTEAFF.

This clone was found a few times. The chain combines TRBV28 with TRBJ2-5; 7 bases match TRBD1. After removal of 6 bases from V and 5 bases from J, the junction contained 9 bases not matched to a gene. Germline-derived CDR1 and CDR2 are MDHEN and SYDVKM. This CDR3 has 14 amino acids. The CDR3 loop is CASRPTGRYETQYF. The CDR3 DNA reads TGTGCCAGCAGACCGACAGGGCGGTATGAGACCCAGTACTTC. The full variable domain, rest sourced from reference TRBV28 and TRBJ2-5, is DVKVTQSSRYLVKRTGEKVFLECVQDMDHENMFWYRQDPGLGLRLIYFSYDVKMKEKGDIPEGYSVSREKKERFSLILESASTNQTSMYLCASRPTGRYETQYFGPGTRLLVL.

The chain recombines TRBV9 with TRBJ2-1, with 8 bases that match TRBD2. The V segment lost 3 bases and the J segment 16 bases; nucleotides outside the gene matches: 12. CDR3 size: 13 residues. The germline V gene has CDR1 SGDLS and CDR2 YYNGEE. The CDR3 here is CASSARPGLVSFF. CDR3 nucleotide sequence: TGTGCCAGCAGCGCCCGTCCGGGACTAGTATCTTTCTTC.

This clone was observed a few times. The chain uses TRBV7-2 and TRBJ2-7; TRBD2 might be the D (5 bases). The CDR3 is 14 residues long. The V gene lost 6 bases and the J gene lost 0 bases, with 12 bases spanning the gap. CDR1 and CDR2 (germline): SGHTA, FQGNSA. The CDR3: CASSLTRSSYEQYF. In DNA, the CDR3 is TGTGCCAGCAGTCTAACTAGGAGCTCCTACGAGCAGTACTTC.

The chain carries TRBV6-5 and TRBJ1-1; D may be TRBD1 (5 bases). Trimming left V 8 bases short and J 1 base short, with 17 bases between. This CDR3 region has 15 residues. Germline CDR1 reads MNHEY; CDR2 reads SVGAGI. The CDR3 DNA is TGTGCCAGCCTCGGCGCAGGGCCCACGAACACTGAAGCTTTCTTT. Residues: CASLGAGPTNTEAFF.

The V and J genes are TRBV18 and TRBJ1-2; 9 bases line up with TRBD1. CDR1 and CDR2 from the germline V gene are KGHSH and LQKENI. With V trimmed by 2 bases and J by 7 bases, 8 bases remained unmatched. The CDR3 is 15 amino acids. The CDR3 loop reads CASSPGEQGAFGYTF. CDR3 coding DNA: TGTGCCAGCTCACCAGGGGAACAGGGGGCTTTTGGCTACACCTTC.